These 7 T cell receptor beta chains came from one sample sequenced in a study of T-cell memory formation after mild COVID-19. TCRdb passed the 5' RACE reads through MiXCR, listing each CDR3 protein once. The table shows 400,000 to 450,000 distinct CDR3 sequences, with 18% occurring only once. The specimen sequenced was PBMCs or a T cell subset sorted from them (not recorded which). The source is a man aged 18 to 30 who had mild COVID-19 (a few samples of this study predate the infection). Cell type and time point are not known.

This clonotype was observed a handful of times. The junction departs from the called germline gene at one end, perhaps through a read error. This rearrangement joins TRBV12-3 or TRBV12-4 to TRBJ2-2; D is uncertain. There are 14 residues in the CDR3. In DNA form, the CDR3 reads TGTGCCAGCTGGCCGAGGTCGAATACCGGGGAGCTGTTTTTT. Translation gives CASWPRSNTGELFF.

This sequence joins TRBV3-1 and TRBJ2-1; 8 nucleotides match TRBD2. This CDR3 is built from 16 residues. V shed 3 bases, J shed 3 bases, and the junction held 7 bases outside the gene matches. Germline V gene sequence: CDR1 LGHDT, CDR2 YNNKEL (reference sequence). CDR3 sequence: CASSHLGRGDYNEQFF. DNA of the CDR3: TGTGCCAGCAGCCACCTCGGGCGGGGGGACTACAATGAGCAGTTCTTC.

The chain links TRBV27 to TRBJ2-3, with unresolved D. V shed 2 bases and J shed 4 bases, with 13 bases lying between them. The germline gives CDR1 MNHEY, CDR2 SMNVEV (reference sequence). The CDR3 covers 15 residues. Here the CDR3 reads CASSLNGFIADTQYF. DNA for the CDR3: TGTGCCAGCAGTTTAAATGGGTTTATCGCAGATACGCAGTATTTT.

The CDR3 nucleotides read TGCGCCAGCAGCCGGACAGGGTCCCTCGAGCGGGGCTACACCTTC. Translation: CASSRTGSLERGYTF. This chain uses TRBV5-1 with TRBJ1-2; 8 bases line up with TRBD1. The trim removed 4 bases at V and 8 bases at J, leaving 13 bases unmatched. Germline V lookup: CDR1 SGHRS, CDR2 YFSETQ. This CDR3 contains 15 residues.

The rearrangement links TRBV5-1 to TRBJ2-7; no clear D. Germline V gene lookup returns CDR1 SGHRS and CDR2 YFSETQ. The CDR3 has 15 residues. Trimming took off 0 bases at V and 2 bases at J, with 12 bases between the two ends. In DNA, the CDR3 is TGCGCCAGCAGCTTGGCCAGTCAGAAAACCTACGAGCAGTACTTC. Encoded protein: CASSLASQKTYEQYF.

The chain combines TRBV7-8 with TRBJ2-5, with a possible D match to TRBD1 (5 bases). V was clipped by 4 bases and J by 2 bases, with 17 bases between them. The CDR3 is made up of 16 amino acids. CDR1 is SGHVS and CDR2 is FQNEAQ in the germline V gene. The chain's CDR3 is CASSSFGHRDQETQYF. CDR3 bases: TGTGCCAGCAGCTCCTTCGGACACCGAGATCAAGAGACCCAGTACTTC. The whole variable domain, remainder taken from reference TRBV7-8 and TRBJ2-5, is GAGVSQSPRYKVAKRGQDVALRCDPISGHVSLFWYQQALGQGPEFLTYFQNEAQLDKSGLPSDRFFAERPEGSVSTLKIQRTQQEDSAVYLCASSSFGHRDQETQYFGPGTRLLVL.

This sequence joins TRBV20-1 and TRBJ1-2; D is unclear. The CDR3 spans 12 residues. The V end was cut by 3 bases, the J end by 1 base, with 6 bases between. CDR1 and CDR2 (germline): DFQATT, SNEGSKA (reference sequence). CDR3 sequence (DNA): TGCAGTGCTAGTGCGATTAACTATGGCTACACCTTC. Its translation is CSASAINYGYTF.